A selection of T cell receptor beta chains follows, all from one sample in a study of CD4 T cells in relation to SARS-CoV-2 and coronaviruses. Clones were read by immunoSEQ multiplex PCR, and TCRdb kept only the in-frame ones, dropping some. The table records 22,000 or so clones, around 75% of them present only once. Antigens for these TCRs are unknown. Material for sequencing was CD4+ T cells from PBMCs, cultured in vitro. The source is a human donor in good health. The CDR3 runs from the conserved cysteine through the conserved F or W. D genes are given only for firm matches. Clone size is shown for a subset of rows, as once, few, many or a class of expanded clone.

J,size,V,D,CDR3,DNA
TRBJ2-6,.,TRBV3-1/TRBV3-2,.,CASSHSGANVLTF,TGTGCCAGCAGCCATTCTGGGGCCAACGTCCTGACTTTC
TRBJ1-1,few,TRBV9,TRBD1,CASSVGRGRGMNTEAFF,TGTGCCAGCAGCGTAGGCAGGGGGCGCGGAATGAACACTGAAGCTTTCTTT
TRBJ2-7,once,TRBV19,.,CASSAPEVSYEQYF,TGTGCCAGTAGTGCACCAGAGGTCTCCTACGAGCAGTACTTC
TRBJ2-1,.,TRBV29-1,.,CSVERTEYNEQFF,TGCAGCGTTGAAAGGACAGAGTACAATGAGCAGTTCTTC
TRBJ1-1,.,TRBV18,.,CASSRTPTYTEAFF,TGTGCCAGCTCAAGGACACCTACCTACACTGAAGCTTTCTTT
TRBJ2-5,.,TRBV30,TRBD1,CAWSVEGAEETQYF,TGTGCCTGGAGTGTTGAGGGGGCTGAAGAGACCCAGTACTTC
TRBJ1-2,few,TRBV24-1,.,CATSGQVENGYTF,TGTGCCACCAGTGGCCAAGTGGAGAATGGCTACACCTTC
TRBJ2-5,.,TRBV15,TRBD1,CATSRDGQGQETQYF,TGTGCCACCAGCAGAGATGGACAGGGGCAAGAGACCCAGTACTTC
TRBJ2-5,.,TRBV12-3/TRBV12-4,.,CASSLTGAETQYF,TGTGCCAGCAGTTTAACGGGAGCGGAGACCCAGTACTTC
TRBJ2-5,.,TRBV3-1/TRBV3-2,TRBD2,CASSQQTSGQETQYF,TGTGCCAGCAGCCAGCAAACTAGCGGTCAAGAGACCCAGTACTTC
TRBJ2-7,.,TRBV12-5,.,CASGLVRSRSYEQYF,TGTGCTAGTGGTTTGGTACGTAGCCGGTCCTACGAGCAGTACTTC
TRBJ2-5,.,TRBV5-1,TRBD1,CASSLWDRDFETQYF,TGCGCCAGCAGCTTGTGGGACAGGGATTTCGAGACCCAGTACTTC
TRBJ2-2,.,TRBV7-6,.,CASSLSWDTGELFF,TGTGCCAGCAGCTTAAGTTGGGATACCGGGGAGCTGTTTTTT
TRBJ2-7,.,TRBV6-7,.,CASSYNSGSYEQYF,TGTGCCAGCAGTTACAATAGCGGCTCCTACGAGCAGTACTTC
TRBJ2-7,.,TRBV21-1,.,CASSKAARKDEQYF,TGTGCCAGCAGCAAAGCTGCCCGCAAGGACGAGCAGTACTTC
TRBJ2-1,.,TRBV7-3,TRBD1,CASSADRGSGNEQFF,TGTGCCAGCAGCGCGGACAGGGGGTCAGGTAATGAGCAGTTCTTC
TRBJ1-1,.,TRBV19,.,CATQKFSGVGTEAFF,TGTGCCACCCAAAAATTCTCAGGGGTGGGCACTGAAGCTTTCTTT
TRBJ2-3,.,TRBV19,TRBD2,CASRDSGRDTDTQYF,TGTGCCAGTAGGGATAGCGGGAGAGACACAGATACGCAGTATTTT
TRBJ1-5,few,TRBV2,.,CASSVTGNSNQPQHF,TGTGCCAGCAGCGTCACAGGGAATAGCAATCAGCCCCAGCATTTT
TRBJ2-7,.,TRBV3-1/TRBV3-2,.,CASSQGQIYEQYF,TGTGCCAGCAGCCAAGGACAGATCTACGAGCAGTACTTC
TRBJ2-3,.,TRBV7-9,TRBD2,CASSTGSSGGTDTQYF,TGTGCCAGCAGCACAGGTAGTAGCGGGGGCACAGATACGCAGTATTTT
TRBJ1-5,.,TRBV18,TRBD1,CASSPAGGGDQPQHF,TGTGCCAGCTCACCAGCAGGGGGTGGTGATCAGCCCCAGCATTTT
TRBJ2-1,.,TRBV5-4,.,CASSLGQRPNNEQFF,TGTGCCAGCAGCTTGGGTCAACGGCCCAACAATGAGCAGTTCTTC
TRBJ2-5,.,TRBV20-1,.,CSARNETQYF,TGCAGTGCTAGAAATGAGACCCAGTACTTC
TRBJ2-7,.,TRBV19,TRBD2,CASSAYLTSGSYEQYF,TGTGCCAGTAGTGCGTACCTGACTAGCGGCTCCTACGAGCAGTACTTC
TRBJ1-1,.,TRBV13,.,CASSTYLRGGGTEAFF,TGTGCCAGCAGCACCTATTTAAGGGGGGGAGGCACTGAAGCTTTCTTT
TRBJ2-7,.,TRBV23-1,.,CASIRSWGPTPSSSEDYEQYF,TGCGCCAGCATAAGGTCGTGGGGACCTACCCCCTCCAGCTCTGAGGACTACGAGCAGTACTTC
TRBJ2-1,.,TRBV19,.,CASSIRQVFGYNEQFF,TGTGCCAGTAGTATAAGACAGGTGTTCGGTTACAATGAGCAGTTCTTC
TRBJ1-2,.,TRBV6-5,.,CASGVESYGYTF,TGTGCCAGTGGGGTTGAGAGCTATGGCTACACCTTC
TRBJ2-1,.,TRBV9,TRBD2,CASSVLPSGYAYNEQFF,TGTGCCAGCAGCGTACTCCCTAGCGGATACGCCTACAATGAGCAGTTCTTC
TRBJ2-2,.,TRBV2,.,CASRAGGNTGELFF,TGTGCCAGCAGGGCAGGCGGTAACACCGGGGAGCTGTTTTTT
TRBJ2-7,.,TRBV7-9,.,CASSPRTSSYEQYF,TGTGCCAGCAGCCCACGGACCAGCTCCTACGAGCAGTACTTC
TRBJ1-1,.,TRBV10-2,.,CASTVQQNTEAFF,TGCGCCAGCACCGTGCAGCAGAACACTGAAGCTTTCTTT
TRBJ2-5,.,TRBV2,TRBD2,CASRGGETQYF,TGTGCCAGCAGGGGAGGGGAGACCCAGTACTTC
TRBJ2-7,.,TRBV5-1,.,CASSPRGSTYEQYF,TGCGCCAGCAGCCCTCGGGGTAGCACCTACGAGCAGTACTTC
TRBJ2-1,.,TRBV6-2/TRBV6-3,.,CASSYSTGATYNEQFF,TGTGCCAGCAGTTACTCGACGGGGGCTACCTACAATGAGCAGTTCTTC
TRBJ2-2,.,TRBV7-7,TRBD2,CASSSGLAGANTGELFF,TGTGCCAGCAGCTCGGGACTAGCGGGCGCTAACACCGGGGAGCTGTTTTTT
TRBJ1-5,.,TRBV5-1,.,CASRRQGIYLPPQHF,TGCGCCAGCAGACGTCAGGGTATTTACCTTCCGCCCCAGCATTTT
TRBJ2-7,.,TRBV28,TRBD1,CASRTRDRGPYEQYF,TGTGCCAGCAGAACGCGGGACAGGGGTCCCTACGAGCAGTACTTC
TRBJ1-2,.,TRBV3-1/TRBV3-2,.,CASSQDRGGYTF,TGTGCCAGCAGCCAAGATAGGGGTGGCTACACCTTC
TRBJ2-7,.,TRBV7-3,TRBD2,CASSSGTSGGEQYF,TGTGCCAGCAGCTCCGGGACTAGCGGGGGCGAGCAGTACTTC